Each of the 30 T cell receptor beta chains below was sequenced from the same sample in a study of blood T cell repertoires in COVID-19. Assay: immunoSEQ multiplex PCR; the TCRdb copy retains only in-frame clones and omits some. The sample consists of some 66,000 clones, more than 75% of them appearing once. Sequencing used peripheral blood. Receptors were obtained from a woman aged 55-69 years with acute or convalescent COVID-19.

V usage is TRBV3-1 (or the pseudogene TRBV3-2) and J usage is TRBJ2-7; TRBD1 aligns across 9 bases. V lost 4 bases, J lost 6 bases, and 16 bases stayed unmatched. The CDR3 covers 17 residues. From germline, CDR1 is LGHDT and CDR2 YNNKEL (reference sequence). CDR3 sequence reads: CASSPPPDRGGLGEQYV. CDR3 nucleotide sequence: TGTGCCAGCAGCCCCCCCCCGGACAGGGGAGGACTCGGCGAGCAGTACGTC.

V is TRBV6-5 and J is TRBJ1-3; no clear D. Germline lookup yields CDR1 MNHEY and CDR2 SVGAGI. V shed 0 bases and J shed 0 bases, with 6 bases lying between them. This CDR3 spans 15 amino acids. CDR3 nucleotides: TGTGCCAGCAGTTACTCGCCAGACTCTGGAAACACCATATATTTT. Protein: CASSYSPDSGNTIYF.

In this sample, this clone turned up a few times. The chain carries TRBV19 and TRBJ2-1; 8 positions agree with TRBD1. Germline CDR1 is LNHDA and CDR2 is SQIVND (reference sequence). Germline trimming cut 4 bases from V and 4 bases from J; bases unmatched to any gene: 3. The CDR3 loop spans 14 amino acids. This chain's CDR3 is CASSKRTGYNEQFF. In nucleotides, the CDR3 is TGTGCCAGTAGTAAACGGACAGGGTACAATGAGCAGTTCTTC.

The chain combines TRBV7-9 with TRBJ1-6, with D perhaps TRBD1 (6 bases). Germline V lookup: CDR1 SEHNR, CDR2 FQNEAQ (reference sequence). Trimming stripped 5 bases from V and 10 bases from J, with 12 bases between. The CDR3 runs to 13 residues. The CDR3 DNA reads TGTGCCAGCAGCATCGGGACAAACTCACCCCTCCACTTT. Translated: CASSIGTNSPLHF.

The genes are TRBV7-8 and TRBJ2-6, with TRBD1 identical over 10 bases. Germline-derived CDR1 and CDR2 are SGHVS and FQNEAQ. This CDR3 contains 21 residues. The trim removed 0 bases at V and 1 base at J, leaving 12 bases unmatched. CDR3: CASSLAATGGFPRSGANVLTF. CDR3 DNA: TGTGCCAGCAGCTTAGCCGCGACAGGGGGCTTCCCCCGATCTGGGGCCAACGTCCTGACTTTC.

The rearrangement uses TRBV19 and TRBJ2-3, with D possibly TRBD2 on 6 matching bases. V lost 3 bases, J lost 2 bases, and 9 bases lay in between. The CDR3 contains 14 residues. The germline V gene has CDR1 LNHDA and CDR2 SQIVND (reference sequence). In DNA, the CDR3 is TGTGCCAGTAGTATTAGCGGCACCACAGATACGCAGTATTTT. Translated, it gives CASSISGTTDTQYF.

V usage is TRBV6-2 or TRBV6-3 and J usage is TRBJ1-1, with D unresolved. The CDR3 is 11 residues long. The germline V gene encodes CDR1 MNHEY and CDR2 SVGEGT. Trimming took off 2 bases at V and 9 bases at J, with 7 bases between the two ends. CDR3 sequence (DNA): TGTGCCAGCAGTTACACGGGGAAAGCTTTCTTT. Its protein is CASSYTGKAFF.

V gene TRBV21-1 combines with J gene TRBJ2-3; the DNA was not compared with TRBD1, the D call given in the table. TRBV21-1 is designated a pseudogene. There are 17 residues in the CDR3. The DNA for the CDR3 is TGTGCCAGCAGCGAAGAGTATGACAGGGGTTCAAACCGTAGGCAGTATTTT. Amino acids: CASSEEYDRGSNRRQYF.

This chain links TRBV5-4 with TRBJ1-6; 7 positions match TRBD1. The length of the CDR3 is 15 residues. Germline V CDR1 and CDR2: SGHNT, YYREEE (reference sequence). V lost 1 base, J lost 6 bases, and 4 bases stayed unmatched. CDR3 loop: CASSLPTGANSPLHF. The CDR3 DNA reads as TGTGCCAGCAGCTTGCCCACAGGGGCTAATTCACCCCTCCACTTT.

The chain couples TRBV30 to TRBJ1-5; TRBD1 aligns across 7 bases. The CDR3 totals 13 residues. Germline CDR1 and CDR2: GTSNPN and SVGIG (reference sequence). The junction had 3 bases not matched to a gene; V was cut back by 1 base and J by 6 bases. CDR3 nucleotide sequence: TGTGCCTGGAGTGGACAGGGTGGTCAGCCCCAGCATTTT. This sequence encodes CAWSGQGGQPQHF.

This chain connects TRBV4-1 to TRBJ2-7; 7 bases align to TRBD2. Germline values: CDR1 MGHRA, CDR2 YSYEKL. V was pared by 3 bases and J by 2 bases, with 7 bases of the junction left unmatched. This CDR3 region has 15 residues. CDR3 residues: CASSHPGTTTYEQYV. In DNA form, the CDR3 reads TGCGCCAGCAGCCATCCCGGGACTACGACCTACGAGCAGTACGTC.

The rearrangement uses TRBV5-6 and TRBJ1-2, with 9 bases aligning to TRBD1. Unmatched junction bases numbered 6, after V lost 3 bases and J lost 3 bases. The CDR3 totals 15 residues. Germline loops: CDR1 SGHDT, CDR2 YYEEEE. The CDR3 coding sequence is TGTGCCAGCAGCTATCCGGGACAGGGAGACTATGGCTACACCTTC. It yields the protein CASSYPGQGDYGYTF. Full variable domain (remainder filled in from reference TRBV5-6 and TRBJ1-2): DAGVTQSPTHLIKTRGQQVTLRCSPKSGHDTVSWYQQALGQGPQFIFQYYEEEERQRGNFPDRFSGHQFPNYSSELNVNALLLGDSALYLCASSYPGQGDYGYTFGSGTRLTVV.

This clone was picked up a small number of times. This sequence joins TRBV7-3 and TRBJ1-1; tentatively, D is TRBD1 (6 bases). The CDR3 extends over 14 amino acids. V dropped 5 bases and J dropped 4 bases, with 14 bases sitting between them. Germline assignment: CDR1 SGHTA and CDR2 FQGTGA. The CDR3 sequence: CASSPQRGSTEAFF. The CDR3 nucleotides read TGTGCCAGCAGCCCCCAAAGGGGGAGCACTGAAGCTTTCTTT.

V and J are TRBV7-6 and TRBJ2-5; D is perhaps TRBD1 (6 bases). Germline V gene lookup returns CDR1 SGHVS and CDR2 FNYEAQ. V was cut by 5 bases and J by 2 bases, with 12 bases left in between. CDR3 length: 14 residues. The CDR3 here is CASSPRTVQETQYF. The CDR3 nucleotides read TGTGCCAGCAGCCCGCGGACAGTTCAAGAGACCCAGTACTTC.

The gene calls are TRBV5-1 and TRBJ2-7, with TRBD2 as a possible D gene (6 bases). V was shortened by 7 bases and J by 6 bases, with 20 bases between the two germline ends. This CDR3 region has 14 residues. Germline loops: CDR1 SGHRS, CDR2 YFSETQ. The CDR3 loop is CASGTGDGFGEQYV. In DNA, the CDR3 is TGCGCCAGCGGCACGGGGGACGGTTTTGGCGAGCAGTACGTC.

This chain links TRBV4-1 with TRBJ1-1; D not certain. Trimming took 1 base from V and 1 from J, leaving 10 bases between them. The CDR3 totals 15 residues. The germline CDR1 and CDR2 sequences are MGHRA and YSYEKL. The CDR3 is CASSQVPGSNTEAFF. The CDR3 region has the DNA TGCGCCAGCAGCCAAGTACCAGGCTCGAACACTGAAGCTTTCTTT.

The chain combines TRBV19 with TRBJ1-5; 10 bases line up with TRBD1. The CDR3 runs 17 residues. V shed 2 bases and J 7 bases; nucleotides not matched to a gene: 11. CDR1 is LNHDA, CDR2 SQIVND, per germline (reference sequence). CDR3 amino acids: CASSIPSGQGSVQPQHF. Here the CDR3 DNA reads TGTGCCAGTAGTATACCCTCGGGACAGGGGTCGGTACAGCCCCAGCATTTT.

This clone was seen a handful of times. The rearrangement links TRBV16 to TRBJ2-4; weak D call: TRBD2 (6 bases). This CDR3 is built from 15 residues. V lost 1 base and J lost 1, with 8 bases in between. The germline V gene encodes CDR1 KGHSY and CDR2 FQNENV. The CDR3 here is CASSQLEGAKNIQYF. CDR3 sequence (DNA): TGTGCCAGCAGCCAATTGGAGGGGGCCAAAAACATTCAGTACTTC.

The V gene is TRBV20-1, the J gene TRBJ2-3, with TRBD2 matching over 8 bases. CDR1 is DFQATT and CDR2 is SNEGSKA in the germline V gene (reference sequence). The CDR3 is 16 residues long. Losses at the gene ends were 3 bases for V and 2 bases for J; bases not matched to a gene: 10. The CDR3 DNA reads TGCAGTGCTAGTCCTGTAGCGGGGCTTCTCACAGATACGCAGTATTTT. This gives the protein CSASPVAGLLTDTQYF.

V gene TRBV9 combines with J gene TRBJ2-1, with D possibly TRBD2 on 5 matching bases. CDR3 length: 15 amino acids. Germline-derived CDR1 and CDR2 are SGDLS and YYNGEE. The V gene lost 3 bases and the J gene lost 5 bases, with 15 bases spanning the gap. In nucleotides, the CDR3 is TGTGCCAGCAGCGATAAGGGAGTTCGGGACAATGAGCAGTTCTTC. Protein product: CASSDKGVRDNEQFF.

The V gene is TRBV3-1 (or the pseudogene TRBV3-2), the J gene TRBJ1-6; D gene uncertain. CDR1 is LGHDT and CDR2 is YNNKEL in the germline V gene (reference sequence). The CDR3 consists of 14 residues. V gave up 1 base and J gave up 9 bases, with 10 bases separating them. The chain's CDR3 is CASSQARGASPLHF. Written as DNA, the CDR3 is TGTGCCAGCAGCCAAGCGCGGGGTGCTTCACCCCTCCACTTT.

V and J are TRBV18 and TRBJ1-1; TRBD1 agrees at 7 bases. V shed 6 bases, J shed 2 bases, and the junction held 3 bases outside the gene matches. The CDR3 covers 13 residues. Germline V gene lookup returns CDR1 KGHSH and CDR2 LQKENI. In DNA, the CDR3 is TGTGCCAGCTCCGACAGGGACAACACTGAAGCTTTCTTT. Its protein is CASSDRDNTEAFF.

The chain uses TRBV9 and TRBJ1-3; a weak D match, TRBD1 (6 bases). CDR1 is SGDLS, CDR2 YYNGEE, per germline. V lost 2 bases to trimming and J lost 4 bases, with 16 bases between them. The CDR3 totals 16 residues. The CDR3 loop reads CASSVGPGQRGNTIYF. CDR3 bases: TGTGCCAGCAGCGTCGGACCGGGACAACGAGGAAACACCATATATTTT.

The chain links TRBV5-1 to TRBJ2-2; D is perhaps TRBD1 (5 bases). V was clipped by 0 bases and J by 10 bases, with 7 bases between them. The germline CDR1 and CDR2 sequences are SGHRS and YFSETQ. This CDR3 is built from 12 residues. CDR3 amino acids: CASSLVGQELFF. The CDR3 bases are TGCGCCAGCAGCTTGGTGGGGCAGGAGCTGTTTTTT. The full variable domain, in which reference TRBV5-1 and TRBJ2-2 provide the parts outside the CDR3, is KAGVTQTPRYLIKTRGQQVTLSCSPISGHRSVSWYQQTPGQGLQFLFEYFSETQRNKGNFPGRFSGRQFSNSRSEMNVSTLELGDSALYLCASSLVGQELFFGEGSRLTVL.

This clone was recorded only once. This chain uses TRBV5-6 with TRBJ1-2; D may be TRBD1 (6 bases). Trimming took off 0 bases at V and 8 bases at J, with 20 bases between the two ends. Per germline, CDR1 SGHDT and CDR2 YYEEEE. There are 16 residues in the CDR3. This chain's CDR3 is CASSLEGDLASWGYTF. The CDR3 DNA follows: TGTGCCAGCAGCTTGGAGGGGGATCTAGCCTCCTGGGGCTACACCTTC.

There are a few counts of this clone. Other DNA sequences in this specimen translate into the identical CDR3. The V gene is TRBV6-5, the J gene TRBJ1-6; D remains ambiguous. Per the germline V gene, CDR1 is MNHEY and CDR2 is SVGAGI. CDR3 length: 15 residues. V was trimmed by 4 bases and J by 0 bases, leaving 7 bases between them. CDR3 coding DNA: TGTGCCAGCAGTTCAGGAAGCTCCTATAATTCACCCCTCCACTTT. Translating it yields CASSSGSSYNSPLHF.

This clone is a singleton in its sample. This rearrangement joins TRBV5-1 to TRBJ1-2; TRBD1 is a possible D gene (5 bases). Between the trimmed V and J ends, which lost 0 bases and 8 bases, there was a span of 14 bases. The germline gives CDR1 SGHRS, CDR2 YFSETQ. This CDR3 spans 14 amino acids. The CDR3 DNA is TGCGCCAGCAGCTTGGGGCAGGGCGAGCGAGGCTACACCTTC. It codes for CASSLGQGERGYTF.

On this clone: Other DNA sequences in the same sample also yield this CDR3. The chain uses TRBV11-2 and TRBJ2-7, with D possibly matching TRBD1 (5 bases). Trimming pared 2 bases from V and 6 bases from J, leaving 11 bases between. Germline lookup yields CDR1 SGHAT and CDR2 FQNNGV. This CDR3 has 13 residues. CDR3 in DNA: TGTGCCAGCAGCTTATTCGGCAGGGCCGAGCAGTACGTC. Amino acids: CASSLFGRAEQYV.

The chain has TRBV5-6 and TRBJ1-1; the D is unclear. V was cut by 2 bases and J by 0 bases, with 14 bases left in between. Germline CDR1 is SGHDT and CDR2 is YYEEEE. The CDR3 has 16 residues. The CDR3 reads CASSFRSRVVNTEAFF. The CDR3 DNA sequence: TGTGCCAGCAGCTTTCGTAGTCGGGTAGTGAACACTGAAGCTTTCTTT.

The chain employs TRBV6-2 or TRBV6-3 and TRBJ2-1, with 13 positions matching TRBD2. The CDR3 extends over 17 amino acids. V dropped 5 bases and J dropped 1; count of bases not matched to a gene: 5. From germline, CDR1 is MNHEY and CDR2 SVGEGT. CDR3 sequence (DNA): TGTGCCAGCAGTACTCAGACTAGCGGGAGGTCCTACAATGAGCAGTTCTTC. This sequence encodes CASSTQTSGRSYNEQFF.